This record looks at one T cell receptor (beta chain) sequence and its context. Its antigen is not known. Primers for the PCR totalled 60 Vbeta and 13 Jbeta. Here immunoSEQ multiplex PCR was the method, and the copy in TCRdb shows in-frame clones only, minus some. The sample comprises roughly 200,000 clones, 65% to 85% of which are singletons, and about 3% rests with the top ten. This entry is derived from a study of cytomegalovirus exposure and HLA in healthy donors. Study-wide results and limits: Clonal expansion, a later analysis showed, was greater in HLA-associated TCR beta chains than in equally common others.

Per the germline V gene, CDR1 is SGHNT and CDR2 is YENEEA. With 5 bases clipped from V and 2 bases from J, the junction kept 4 bases outside the gene matches. The CDR3 covers 14 residues. This clonotype originated in a man aged 25-40 years in good health and CMV-seronegative. Sequencing used PBMCs. The rearrangement joins TRBV11-3 to TRBJ2-7; TRBD1 agrees at 9 bases. CDR3 in amino acids: CASSPRDRAYEQYF. The CDR3 nucleotides read TGTGCCAGCAGCCCCCGGGACAGGGCCTACGAGCAGTACTTC.